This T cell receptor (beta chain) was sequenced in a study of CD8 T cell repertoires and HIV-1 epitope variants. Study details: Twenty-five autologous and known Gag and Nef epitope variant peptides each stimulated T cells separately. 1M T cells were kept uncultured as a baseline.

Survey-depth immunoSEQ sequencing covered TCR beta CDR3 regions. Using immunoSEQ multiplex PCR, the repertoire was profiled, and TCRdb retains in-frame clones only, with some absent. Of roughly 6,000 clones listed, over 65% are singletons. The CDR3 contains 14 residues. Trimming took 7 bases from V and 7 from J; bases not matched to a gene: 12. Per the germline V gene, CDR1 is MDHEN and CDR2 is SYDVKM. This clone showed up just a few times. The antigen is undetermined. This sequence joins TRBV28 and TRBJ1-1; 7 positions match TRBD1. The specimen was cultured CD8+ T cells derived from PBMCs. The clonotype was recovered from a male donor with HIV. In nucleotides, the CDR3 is TGTGCCAGCACCGAACCCGGGACAGCATTTGAAGCTTTCTTT. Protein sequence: CASTEPGTAFEAFF. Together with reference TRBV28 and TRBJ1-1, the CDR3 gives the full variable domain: DVKVTQSSRYLVKRTGEKVFLECVQDMDHENMFWYRQDPGLGLRLIYFSYDVKMKEKGDIPEGYSVSREKKERFSLILESASTNQTSMYLCASTEPGTAFEAFFGQGTRLTVV.